This T cell receptor beta chain originates from a study of PD-1 blockade in classical Hodgkin lymphoma. Overall study context: Patients were given intravenous nivolumab, 3 mg/kg, every 2 weeks.

All trial patients relapsed after autologous stem cell transplantation. Complete response, partial response or progressive disease was recorded as best response. The V gene's germline CDR1 is KGHSH and CDR2 LQKENI. This CDR3 region has 14 residues. With V trimmed by 8 bases and J by 3 bases, 7 bases remained unmatched. Overall study results and limits: While CD8+ TCR diversity did not rise significantly by C4D1, CD4+ TCR diversity did.

Concerning this clone: The target antigen is unknown.

Using immunoSEQ multiplex PCR, the repertoire was profiled, and TCRdb retains in-frame clones only, with some absent. Among about 34,000 clones listed, around 80% were seen once. The source was peripheral blood mononuclear cells (PBMCs), collected before the second cycle of nivolumab. The chain links TRBV18 to TRBJ1-3; 7 nucleotides agree with TRBD1. The source is a human donor with classical Hodgkin lymphoma. Here the CDR3 reads CASTHTGDGNTIYF. The CDR3 coding sequence is TGTGCCAGCACTCATACAGGGGATGGAAACACCATATATTTT.